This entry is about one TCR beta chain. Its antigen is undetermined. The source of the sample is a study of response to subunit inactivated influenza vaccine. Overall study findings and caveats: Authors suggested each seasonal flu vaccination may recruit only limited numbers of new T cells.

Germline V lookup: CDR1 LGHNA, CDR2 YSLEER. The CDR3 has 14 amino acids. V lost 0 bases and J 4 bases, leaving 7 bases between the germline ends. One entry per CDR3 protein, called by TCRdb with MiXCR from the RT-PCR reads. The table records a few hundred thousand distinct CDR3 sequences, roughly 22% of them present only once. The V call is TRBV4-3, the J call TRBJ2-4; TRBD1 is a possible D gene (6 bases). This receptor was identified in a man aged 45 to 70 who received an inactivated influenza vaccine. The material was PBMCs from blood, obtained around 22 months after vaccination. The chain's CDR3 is CASSQDTGKNIQYF. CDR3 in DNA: TGCGCCAGCAGCCAAGATACAGGGAAAAACATTCAGTACTTC.